The 8 T cell receptor beta chains reported below all come from one sample, sequenced in a study of T-cell reconstitution after alpha-beta-depleted transplantation in children. Unique molecular identifiers tagged the TCRbeta library. TCRdb re-called the PCR reads through MiXCR, storing one row per CDR3 protein. Of approximately 27,000 distinct CDR3 sequences listed, 18% are singletons. The sequenced sample was PBMCs, mostly from graft donor cells, obtained 60 days after TCRalphabeta/CD19-depleted stem cell transplant. The receptors come from a male patient aged 2-15 years who had a stem cell transplant for acute lymphoblastic leukemia, so the T cells may come from the graft donor.

This clonotype was recorded at least ten times. The chain has TRBV6-1 and TRBJ2-7; the D call may be TRBD1 or TRBD2 (5 bases each). The V gene lost 6 bases and the J gene lost 4 bases, with 13 bases spanning the gap. The CDR3 is 13 residues long. CDR1 and CDR2 from the germline V gene are MNHNS and SASEGT. CDR3 DNA: TGTGCCAGCAGCCCATTGGGACGATACGAGCAGTACTTC. Its protein product is CASSPLGRYEQYF.

This clonotype showed up many times. The rearrangement joins TRBV5-1 to TRBJ1-1; weak D call: TRBD1 (5 bases). Trimming left V 0 bases short and J 6 bases short, with 12 bases between. The germline V gene encodes CDR1 SGHRS and CDR2 YFSETQ. The CDR3 covers 14 residues. The CDR3 region has the DNA TGCGCCAGCAGCTTGGGGCAGGGTTTCGCTGAAGCTTTCTTT. It yields the protein CASSLGQGFAEAFF.

At least ten counts were recorded for this clonotype. The chain combines TRBV28 with TRBJ2-5, with TRBD2 matching 8 bases. V shed 5 bases, J shed 5 bases, and the junction held 10 bases outside the gene matches. CDR3 length: 15 amino acids. From germline, CDR1 is MDHEN and CDR2 SYDVKM. The CDR3 loop is CASSRSGSLVETQYF. CDR3 nucleotides: TGTGCCAGCAGTAGAAGCGGGAGCCTTGTGGAGACCCAGTACTTC.

This clonotype is medium-sized. The V call is TRBV9, the J call TRBJ2-1, with TRBD2 matching over 8 bases. J was trimmed by 5 bases and V by 3 bases; bases with no gene match: 10. The CDR3 extends over 16 amino acids. Germline CDR1 and CDR2: SGDLS and YYNGEE. CDR3 protein: CASSGDSGEGDNEQFF. In DNA, the CDR3 is TGTGCCAGCAGCGGTGATAGCGGGGAGGGGGACAATGAGCAGTTCTTC.

This clonotype was detected a few times. This rearrangement joins TRBV10-3 to TRBJ1-5; D not certain. The CDR3 has 13 residues. Trimming pared 5 bases from V and 13 bases from J, leaving 18 bases between. Per the germline V gene, CDR1 is ENHRY and CDR2 is SYGVKD. CDR3 DNA sequence: TGTGCCATCAGTCAAGGGTCTCGGCAGCATCAGCATTTT. Its translation: CAISQGSRQHQHF.

Only a few counts were recorded for this clonotype. V is TRBV6-5 and J is TRBJ2-2; no reliable D call. The V end lost 7 bases, the J end lost 3 bases, and 12 bases lay between the germline ends. The length of the CDR3 is 14 residues. In germline, CDR1 is MNHEY, CDR2 SVGAGI. The CDR3 DNA reads TGTGCCAGCATAGGTCACCTCGACACCGGGGAGCTGTTTTTT. Its translation: CASIGHLDTGELFF.

In its sample, this clonotype was seen many times. The chain is built from TRBV12-3 or TRBV12-4 and TRBJ2-1; 10 nucleotides match TRBD2. CDR3 length: 14 residues. V shed 3 bases and J 6 bases; nucleotides not matched to a gene: 2. The CDR3 spells CASSLTSGLNEQFF. CDR3 DNA sequence: TGTGCCAGCAGTTTGACTAGCGGGCTCAATGAGCAGTTCTTC.

This clonotype was seen only a few times. This chain uses TRBV2 with TRBJ1-1, with unresolved D. Looked up from germline, CDR1 is SNHLY and CDR2 is FYNNEI. The CDR3 length is 13 residues. The ends were cut back, 6 bases at V and 1 base at J, with 9 bases in the middle. CDR3: CASSVDSNTEAFF. CDR3 DNA: TGTGCCAGCAGCGTGGACTCGAACACTGAAGCTTTCTTT.